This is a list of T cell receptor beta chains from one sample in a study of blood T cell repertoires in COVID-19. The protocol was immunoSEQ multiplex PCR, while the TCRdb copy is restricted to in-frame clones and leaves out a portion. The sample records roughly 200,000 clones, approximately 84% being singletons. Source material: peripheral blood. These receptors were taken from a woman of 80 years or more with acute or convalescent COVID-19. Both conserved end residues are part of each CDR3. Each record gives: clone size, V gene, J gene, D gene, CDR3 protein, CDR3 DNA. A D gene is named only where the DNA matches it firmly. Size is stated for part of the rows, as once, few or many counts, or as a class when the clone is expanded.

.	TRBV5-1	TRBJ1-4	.	CASSFRTAEKLFF	TGCGCCAGCAGCTTTAGGACAGCCGAAAAACTGTTTTTT
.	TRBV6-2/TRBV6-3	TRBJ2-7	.	CASSYGFVGSGYEQYF	TGTGCCAGCAGTTACGGTTTTGTCGGGAGTGGATACGAGCAGTACTTC
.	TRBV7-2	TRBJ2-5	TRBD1	CASSPPGTELETQYF	TGTGCCAGCAGTCCCCCCGGGACAGAGTTAGAGACCCAGTACTTC
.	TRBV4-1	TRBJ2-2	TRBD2	CASSQGVAGGNTGELFF	TGCGCCAGCAGCCAAGGTGTTGCGGGAGGGAACACCGGGGAGCTGTTTTTT
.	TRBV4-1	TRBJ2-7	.	CASSQVAPPPSSSEQYF	TGCGCCAGCAGCCAAGTAGCTCCACCCCCAAGTTCTTCCGAGCAGTACTTC
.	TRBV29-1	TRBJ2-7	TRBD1	CSAQGDEQYF	TGCAGCGCACAGGGGGACGAGCAGTACTTC
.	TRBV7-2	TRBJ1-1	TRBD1	CASSNLKDRGVNTEAFF	TGTGCCAGCAGCAATCTCAAGGACAGGGGGGTAAACACTGAAGCTTTCTTT
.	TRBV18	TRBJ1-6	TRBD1	CASSPNFVDRGRVSPLHF	TGTGCCAGCTCACCTAATTTTGTGGACAGGGGGCGCGTTTCACCCCTCCACTTT
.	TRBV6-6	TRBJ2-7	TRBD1	CASSQNRDRSQYF	TGTGCCAGCAGCCAAAATCGGGACAGAAGCCAGTACTTC
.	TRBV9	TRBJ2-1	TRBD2	CASSVWEGRYNEQFF	TGTGCCAGCAGCGTGTGGGAGGGGCGTTACAATGAGCAGTTCTTC
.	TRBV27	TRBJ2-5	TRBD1	CASSPIGQVRETQYF	TGTGCCAGCAGCCCTATCGGACAGGTCAGAGAGACCCAGTACTTC
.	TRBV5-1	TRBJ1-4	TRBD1	CASSLGDRTNEKLFF	TGCGCCAGCAGCTTAGGGGACAGAACTAATGAAAAACTGTTTTTT
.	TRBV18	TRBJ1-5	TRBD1	CASSPGTGGTQPQHF	TGTGCCAGCTCCCCAGGAACAGGGGGCACTCAGCCCCAGCATTTT
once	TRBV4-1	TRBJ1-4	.	CASSQEGATNEKLFF	TGCGCCAGCAGCCAGGAGGGAGCAACTAATGAAAAACTGTTTTTT
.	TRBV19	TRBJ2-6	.	CASSIIETGANVLTF	TGTGCCAGTAGTATAATAGAGACTGGGGCCAACGTCCTGACTTTC
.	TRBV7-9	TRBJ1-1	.	CASSSQALNTEAFF	TGTGCCAGCAGCTCTCAGGCCCTGAACACTGAAGCTTTCTTT
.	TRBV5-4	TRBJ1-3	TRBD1	CASSRDRERPGNTIYF	TGTGCCAGCAGCCGGGACAGGGAAAGACCTGGAAACACCATATATTTT
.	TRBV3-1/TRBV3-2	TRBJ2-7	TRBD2	CASSAREGEQYF	TGTGCCAGCAGCGCCCGGGAGGGGGAGCAGTACTTC
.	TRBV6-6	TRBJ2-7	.	CASSYADREYEQYF	TGTGCCAGCAGCTACGCGGACAGAGAATACGAGCAGTACTTC
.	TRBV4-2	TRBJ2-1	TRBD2	CASSQVRAGGIRNEQFF	TGTGCCAGCAGCCAAGTTCGGGCGGGAGGGATTAGGAATGAGCAGTTCTTC
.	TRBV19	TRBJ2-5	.	CASSIGGQETQYF	TGTGCCAGTAGTATCGGCGGTCAAGAGACCCAGTACTTC
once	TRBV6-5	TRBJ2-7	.	CASSYQGRYEQYF	TGTGCCAGCAGTTATCAGGGTCGCTACGAGCAGTACTTC
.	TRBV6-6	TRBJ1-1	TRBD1	CASRGITGGGTEAFF	TGTGCCAGCAGGGGCATCACAGGGGGCGGCACTGAAGCTTTCTTT
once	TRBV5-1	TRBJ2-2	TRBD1	CASSPTGVETGELFF	TGCGCCAGCAGCCCGACAGGGGTGGAAACCGGGGAGCTGTTTTTT
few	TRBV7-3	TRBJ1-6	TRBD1	CASSTRQGYVSPLHF	TGTGCCAGCAGCACCCGACAGGGTTATGTCTCACCCCTCCACTTT
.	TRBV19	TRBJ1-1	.	CASRGAWNTEAFF	TGTGCCAGTAGGGGGGCTTGGAACACTGAAGCTTTCTTT
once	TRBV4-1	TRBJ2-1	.	CASSQMSGAGAGEQFF	TGCGCCAGCAGCCAAATGTCGGGGGCGGGGGCGGGTGAGCAGTTCTTC
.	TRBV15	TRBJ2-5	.	CATSRDGGRQETQYF	TGTGCCACCAGCAGAGACGGAGGGAGACAAGAGACCCAGTACTTC
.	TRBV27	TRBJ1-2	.	CASSWGGTNYGYTF	TGTGCCAGCAGTTGGGGGGGTACTAACTATGGCTACACCTTC
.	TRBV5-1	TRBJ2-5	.	CASSRADSHTETQYF	TGCGCCAGCAGCCGGGCGGACAGCCACACGGAGACCCAGTACTTC
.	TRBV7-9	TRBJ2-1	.	CASSLVREQFF	TGTGCCAGCAGCTTAGTGCGGGAGCAGTTCTTC
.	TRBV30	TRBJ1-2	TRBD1	CAWDSGGTGNYGYTF	TGTGCCTGGGATTCAGGGGGAACGGGAAACTATGGCTACACCTTC
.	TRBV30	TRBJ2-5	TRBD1	CALQGQSKETQYF	TGTGCCCTTCAGGGACAGAGCAAAGAGACCCAGTACTTC
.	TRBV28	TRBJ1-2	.	CASSLLVRGGYGYTF	TGTGCCAGCAGTTTATTGGTTCGGGGGGGCTATGGCTACACCTTC
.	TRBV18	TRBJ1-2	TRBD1	CASSHTTGSGYGYTF	TGTGCCAGCTCACACACGACAGGGTCGGGCTATGGCTACACCTTC
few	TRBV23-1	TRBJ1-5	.	CASSPHISNQPQHF	TGCGCCAGCAGTCCACACATTAGCAATCAGCCCCAGCATTTT
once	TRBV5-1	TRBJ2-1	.	CASSLDGNPYNEQFF	TGCGCCAGCAGCTTGGACGGGAACCCCTACAATGAGCAGTTCTTC
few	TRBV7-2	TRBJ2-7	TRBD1	CASTRGREYEQYF	TGTGCCAGCACAAGGGGGCGCGAGTACGAGCAGTACTTC
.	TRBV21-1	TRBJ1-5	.	CASSKADRGPQYISNQPQHF	TGTGCCAGCAGCAAAGCGGACAGGGGGCCTCAATATATAAGCAATCAGCCCCAGCATTTT
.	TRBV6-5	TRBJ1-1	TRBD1	CASSRTTGGRTEAFF	TGTGCCAGCAGCCGAACTACAGGGGGCCGAACTGAAGCTTTCTTT
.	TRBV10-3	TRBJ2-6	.	CATGVGSSGANVLTF	TGTGCCACAGGGGTGGGGAGCTCTGGGGCCAACGTCCTGACTTTC
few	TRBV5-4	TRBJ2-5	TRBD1	CASSLAVTGGETQYF	TGTGCCAGCAGCTTGGCAGTGACAGGGGGAGAGACCCAGTACTTC
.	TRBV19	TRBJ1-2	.	CASSIAGDYGYTF	TGTGCCAGTAGTATCGCAGGGGACTATGGCTACACCTTC
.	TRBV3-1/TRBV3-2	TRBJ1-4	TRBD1	CASSRSGVAGGNEKLFF	TGTGCCAGCAGCCGCTCTGGGGTGGCAGGGGGAAATGAAAAACTGTTTTTT
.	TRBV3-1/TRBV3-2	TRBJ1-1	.	CASSPQGGTEAFF	TGTGCCAGCAGCCCGCAGGGAGGGACTGAAGCTTTCTTT
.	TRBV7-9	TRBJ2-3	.	CASSLMSGFTQYF	TGTGCCAGCAGCTTAATGTCCGGTTTCACGCAGTATTTT
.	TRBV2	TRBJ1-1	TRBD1	CASSERDRNTEAFF	TGTGCCAGCAGTGAAAGGGACAGGAACACTGAAGCTTTCTTT
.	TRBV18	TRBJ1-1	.	CASSPPGVWTEAFF	TGTGCCAGCTCACCCCCCGGGGTGTGGACTGAAGCTTTCTTT
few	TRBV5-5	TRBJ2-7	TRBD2	CASSGTSGATYEQYF	TGTGCCAGCAGCGGGACTAGCGGGGCAACCTACGAGCAGTACTTC